This T cell receptor (beta chain) was captured by sequencing in a study of CD8 T cells in Susac syndrome. Control patients had untreated stable or active relapsing-remitting multiple sclerosis by revised McDonald criteria. TEMRA cells were FACS-enriched and CD8+ and CD4+ T cells negatively isolated. RNA was extracted with the RNeasy kit, and a quantity of about 0.45 to 1 ug was reverse transcribed using random hexamers. TCR beta CDR3 was amplified by immunoSEQ multiplex PCR. This amplification extended across 54 Vbeta and 13 Jbeta segments. TCRdb ran MiXCR on the immunoSEQ multiplex PCR reads and lists one entry per CDR3 protein. The sample lists about 180,000 distinct CDR3 sequences; around 95% were seen once. The clonotype comes from a human donor with multiple sclerosis. Material: CD4+ T cells from PBMCs.

The DNA of the CDR3 is TGCAGTGCGGAATATTGGGCCGGCGGCAATCAGCCCCAGCATTTT. Protein product: CSAEYWAGGNQPQHF. V and J are TRBV20-1 and TRBJ1-5, with unresolved D. V lost 6 bases and J lost 2, with 17 bases in between. This CDR3 region has 15 residues. The germline V gene has CDR1 DFQATT and CDR2 SNEGSKA (reference sequence).